One sample yielded the 30 T cell receptor beta chains listed below, sequenced in a study of blood T cells in healthy people across ages. For the second PCR, which ran for roughly 7 to 11 cycles, a sample-barcoded 5' primer and a J-beta primer mix were used. TCRdb ran MiXCR on the 5' RACE reads and lists one entry per CDR3 protein. Of about 680,000 distinct CDR3 sequences in the sample, roughly 50% were seen once. Material: blood. The receptors stem from a woman in her sixties or seventies in good health.

The table lists this clonotype with a few counts. The chain links TRBV2 to TRBJ2-6; 7 nucleotides match TRBD1. The V segment lost 8 bases and the J segment 2 bases; nucleotides outside the gene matches: 6. The CDR3 runs to 15 residues. CDR1 and CDR2 from the germline V gene are SNHLY and FYNNEI. In DNA, the CDR3 is TGTGCCAGCTACTACAGGGGCGCTGGGGCCAACGTCCTGACTTTC. Translation gives CASYYRGAGANVLTF.

The chain employs TRBV7-2 and TRBJ2-6, with D uncertain. CDR1 is SGHTA and CDR2 is FQGNSA in the germline V gene. The CDR3 totals 15 residues. V was cut by 4 bases and J by 4 bases, with 11 bases left in between. CDR3 sequence reads: CASSYVASGANVLTF. CDR3 DNA sequence: TGTGCCAGCAGCTACGTCGCATCCGGGGCCAACGTCCTGACTTTC.

The chain is built from TRBV20-1 and TRBJ1-4; D is unclear. Germline CDR1 reads DFQATT; CDR2 reads SNEGSKA (reference sequence). The CDR3 has 12 amino acids. With 5 bases removed from V and 4 bases from J, the gap between germline ends came to 8 bases. CDR3 bases: TGCAGTGCTGAGCGGAATAATGAAAAACTGTTTTTT. Translated: CSAERNNEKLFF.

In regard to this clonotype: At one end the junction does not follow the germline gene, possibly because of a read error. J is TRBJ2-1 and V is TRBV7-2; D not certain. Germline loops: CDR1 SGHTA, CDR2 FQGNSA. The length of the CDR3 is 10 residues. CDR3 protein: CACRSNEQFF. The CDR3 DNA follows: TGTGCCTGCAGAAGCAATGAGCAGTTCTTC.

The CDR3 sequence is CSASNRGWEQYF. In DNA form, the CDR3 reads TGCAGTGCTAGCAACAGGGGGTGGGAGCAGTACTTC. This chain joins TRBV20-1 and TRBJ2-7; 8 nucleotides line up with TRBD1. Germline V gene sequence: CDR1 DFQATT, CDR2 SNEGSKA (reference sequence). J gave up 7 bases and V 3 bases, and 5 bases lay outside the gene matches. The CDR3 is 12 residues long.

V and J are TRBV7-3 and TRBJ2-5, with TRBD2 identical over 11 bases. Trimming cost V 5 bases and J 3 bases; bases outside gene matches: 5. The CDR3 length is 15 residues. CDR1 is SGHTA and CDR2 is FQGTGA in the germline V gene. The chain's CDR3 is CASSRMGLAEETQYF. For the CDR3, the DNA is TGTGCCAGCAGCCGAATGGGACTAGCGGAAGAGACCCAGTACTTC.

The chain combines TRBV29-1 with TRBJ2-1, with D perhaps TRBD1 (6 bases). Trimming cost V 6 bases and J 9 bases, with 18 bases left between them. The CDR3 has 13 amino acids. Germline CDR1 is SQVTM and CDR2 is ANQGSEA. CDR3 protein: CSVGRGPEGEQFF. In DNA, the CDR3 is TGCAGCGTCGGCAGGGGTCCTGAAGGTGAGCAGTTCTTC.

This clonotype was counted a few times. The rearrangement joins TRBV18 to TRBJ2-1; D is unresolved. Germline values: CDR1 KGHSH, CDR2 LQKENI. The CDR3 runs to 14 residues. V shed 1 base and J shed 8 bases, with 12 bases lying between them. The chain's CDR3 is CASSPLGAVDEQFF. The CDR3 DNA reads as TGTGCCAGCTCACCACTCGGAGCCGTCGATGAGCAGTTCTTC.

The chain's CDR3 is CSVQGRYTEAFF. CDR3 nucleotides: TGCAGCGTTCAGGGGCGGTACACTGAAGCTTTCTTT. The rearrangement uses TRBV29-1 and TRBJ1-1; perhaps TRBD1 as D (6 bases). From germline, CDR1 is SQVTM and CDR2 ANQGSEA. V was cut by 5 bases and J by 3 bases, with 10 bases left in between. CDR3 size: 12 residues.

Notes on this clonotype: At one end the junction does not follow the germline gene, possibly because of a read error. This chain joins TRBV27 and TRBJ2-1; perhaps TRBD1 as D (5 bases). The CDR3 has 15 amino acids. Germline lookup yields CDR1 MNHEY and CDR2 SMNVEV (reference sequence). The DNA of the CDR3 is TGTGCCAGCAGCGGATCGACAGTCTCCTGCAATGAGCAGTTCTTC. This encodes CASSGSTVSCNEQFF.

This clonotype was observed many times. V and J are TRBV9 and TRBJ2-7; no reliable D call. Per germline, CDR1 SGDLS and CDR2 YYNGEE. The CDR3 loop spans 12 amino acids. The germline V and J ends were trimmed by 3 bases and 3 bases, with 7 bases remaining between them. The CDR3 region is CASSGDGYEQYF. CDR3 DNA: TGTGCCAGCAGCGGCGACGGCTACGAGCAGTACTTC. Using reference TRBV9 and TRBJ2-7 for the parts outside the CDR3, the full variable domain is DSGVTQTPKHLITATGQRVTLRCSPRSGDLSVYWYQQSLDQGLQFLIQYYNGEERAKGNILERFSAQQFPDLHSELNLSSLELGDSALYFCASSGDGYEQYFGPGTRLTVT.

This clonotype was recorded a few times. The chain has TRBV27 and TRBJ1-2; 7 bases agree with TRBD1. V lost 6 bases to trimming and J lost 4 bases; unmatched junction nucleotides: 5. Germline V gives CDR1 MNHEY, CDR2 SMNVEV (reference sequence). This CDR3 contains 13 residues. CDR3 DNA: TGTGCCAGCAGCCCGGACAGGTTCTATGGCTACACCTTC. Protein sequence: CASSPDRFYGYTF.

This chain joins TRBV5-1 and TRBJ2-3; 10 bases match TRBD2. Germline-derived CDR1 and CDR2 are SGHRS and YFSETQ. Germline trimming cut 4 bases from V and 3 bases from J; bases unmatched to any gene: 8. CDR3 size: 16 residues. The CDR3 is CASSVTLAGVTDTQYF. The CDR3 DNA follows: TGCGCCAGCAGCGTGACCCTAGCGGGAGTAACAGATACGCAGTATTTT.

This clonotype has just a few counts. The chain couples TRBV7-2 to TRBJ2-5; TRBD2 is a possible D gene (5 bases). V was shortened by 2 bases and J by 9 bases, with 16 bases between the two germline ends. The germline gives CDR1 SGHTA, CDR2 FQGNSA. This CDR3 is 14 amino acids long. CDR3 residues: CASSLTAHRGAQYF. CDR3 bases: TGTGCCAGCAGCTTAACGGCCCACCGGGGAGCCCAGTACTTC.

This clonotype was seen repeatedly, ten times or more. V usage is TRBV9 and J usage is TRBJ2-1; D may be TRBD1 or TRBD2 (5 bases each). Trimming pared 2 bases from V and 5 bases from J, leaving 8 bases between. Germline CDR1 is SGDLS and CDR2 is YYNGEE. The CDR3 is 13 amino acids. CDR3 in DNA: TGTGCCAGCAGCGTGGGGGTAGACAATGAGCAGTTCTTC. This translates into CASSVGVDNEQFF.

This clonotype was observed a few times. The chain combines TRBV20-1 with TRBJ2-7, with 10 bases identical to TRBD2. Germline CDR1 DFQATT, CDR2 SNEGSKA (reference sequence). The length of the CDR3 is 16 residues. The CDR3 loop is CSAYGLAETYSYEQYF. CDR3 bases: TGCAGCGCTTATGGACTAGCGGAAACATATAGCTACGAGCAGTACTTC.

This chain uses TRBV6-5 with TRBJ2-3; possible D gene TRBD2, 5 bases. The V gene's germline CDR1 is MNHEY and CDR2 SVGAGI. CDR3 size: 15 residues. Trimming took off 6 bases at V and 4 bases at J, with 17 bases between the two ends. CDR3 nucleotide sequence: TGTGCCAGCAGAGGCGTGAGGGTTGGGGCAGATACGCAGTATTTT. This sequence encodes CASRGVRVGADTQYF.

The chain recombines TRBV3-1 with TRBJ2-3, with TRBD2 matching 9 bases. Unmatched junction bases numbered 2, after V lost 1 base and J lost 3 bases. The CDR3 has 15 amino acids. The germline V gene encodes CDR1 LGHDT and CDR2 YNNKEL (reference sequence). CDR3 amino acids: CASSQVTSGTDTQYF. In nucleotides, the CDR3 is TGTGCCAGCAGCCAAGTCACTAGCGGGACAGATACGCAGTATTTT.

This clonotype showed up just a few times. The J gene is TRBJ2-3, the V gene TRBV27; the D is unclear. Trimming left V 7 bases short and J 2 bases short, with 10 bases between. Per the germline V gene, CDR1 is MNHEY and CDR2 is SMNVEV (reference sequence). The CDR3 has 13 amino acids. The CDR3 DNA reads as TGTGCCAGCACGGGCCACGACACAGATACGCAGTATTTT. Protein sequence: CASTGHDTDTQYF.

This clonotype was seen more than once but under ten times. This chain joins TRBV20-1 and TRBJ2-5; no definite D call. The CDR3 has 17 amino acids. CDR1 and CDR2 (germline): DFQATT, SNEGSKA (reference sequence). Trimming pared 3 bases from V and 5 bases from J, leaving 25 bases between. CDR3: CSASLLPGRNQRETQYF. CDR3 DNA: TGCAGTGCTAGTCTCCTTCCGGGCCGTAACCAAAGGGAGACCCAGTACTTC.

CDR3 sequence (DNA): TGTGCCAGCAGCCAACAAAAAGTCGGACAGATGAACACTGAAGCTTTCTTT. It specifies CASSQQKVGQMNTEAFF. The chain links TRBV3-1 to TRBJ1-1, with a weak D call TRBD1 (6 bases). Trimming shortened V by 2 bases and J by 0 bases, and 16 bases separated the two germline ends. CDR1 is LGHDT and CDR2 is YNNKEL in the germline V gene (reference sequence). CDR3 size: 17 residues.

About this clonotype itself: Lacking the conserved final phenylalanine or tryptophan, this CDR3 likely reflects a read error. The V call is TRBV29-1, the J call TRBJ2-5; 13 bases are shared with TRBD2. V was clipped by 3 bases and J by 5 bases; unmatched bases: 6. Germline V gene sequence: CDR1 SQVTM, CDR2 ANQGSEA. CDR3 length equals 15 residues. CDR3 sequence: CSVETSGRLVETQYL. The CDR3 region has the DNA TGCAGCGTTGAGACTAGCGGGAGGCTTGTTGAGACCCAGTACTTA.

This rearrangement joins TRBV7-2 to TRBJ2-7; 7 bases map to TRBD2. This CDR3 is 15 amino acids long. With V trimmed by 1 base and J by 3 bases, 6 bases remained unmatched. The germline gives CDR1 SGHTA, CDR2 FQGNSA. The CDR3 region has the DNA TGTGCCAGCAGCTTAGGCCTAGCGGCGCACTACGAGCAGTACTTC. Translated: CASSLGLAAHYEQYF.

In the case of this clonotype: This sequence may be a read error, since a much larger clone differs from it by one base. The chain has TRBV6-4 and TRBJ2-4; D remains unclear. The V and J ends lost 0 bases and 6 bases respectively, with 27 bases between them. Germline V gives CDR1 MRHNA, CDR2 SNTAGT. This CDR3 is built from 20 residues. CDR3 in amino acids: CASSDSNDFGAEPDGNIQYF. As DNA, the CDR3 is TGTGCCAGCAGTGACTCGAATGATTTTGGTGCAGAGCCGGACGGAAACATTCAGTACTTC.

The sample holds a few counts of this clonotype. This CDR3 reads CASSQDPEGKNIQYF. CDR3 nucleotide sequence: TGCGCCAGCAGCCAAGACCCAGAGGGCAAAAACATTCAGTACTTC. The V gene is TRBV4-3, the J gene TRBJ2-4, with TRBD2 as a possible D gene (5 bases). V lost 0 bases to trimming and J lost 3 bases, with 9 bases between them. Germline CDR1 reads LGHNA; CDR2 reads YSLEER. CDR3 length: 15 residues.

This clonotype was detected many times. The gene calls are TRBV27 and TRBJ1-1; D ambiguous. Looked up from germline, CDR1 is MNHEY and CDR2 is SMNVEV (reference sequence). The V gene lost 2 bases and the J gene lost 1 base, with 5 bases spanning the gap. CDR3 length equals 13 residues. This chain's CDR3 is CASSLTRNTEAFF. The DNA for the CDR3 is TGTGCCAGCAGTTTAACGCGGAACACTGAAGCTTTCTTT.

This clonotype was seen once. The rearrangement uses TRBV20-1 and TRBJ1-2; no definite D call. Germline V gene data show CDR1 as DFQATT and CDR2 as SNEGSKA (reference sequence). The V gene lost 3 bases and the J gene lost 5 bases, with 10 bases spanning the gap. There are 12 residues in the CDR3. CDR3 sequence (DNA): TGCAGTGCTAGTCTGAAGGCGTATGGCTACACCTTC. This encodes CSASLKAYGYTF.

Only one count was recorded for this clonotype. The chain is built from TRBV14 and TRBJ2-1; 7 positions agree with TRBD2. The germline gives CDR1 SGHDN, CDR2 FVKESK. This CDR3 spans 17 amino acids. V lost 4 bases to trimming and J lost 3 bases; unmatched junction nucleotides: 12. The CDR3 reads CASSPGGRHPVYNEQFF. In nucleotides, the CDR3 is TGTGCCAGCAGCCCGGGGGGACGACATCCAGTCTACAATGAGCAGTTCTTC.

The CDR3 DNA sequence: TGTGCCAGCAGTCCGGGAGGTCTGGTTGGACAGTACTTC. Translation: CASSPGGLVGQYF. V gene TRBV7-2 combines with J gene TRBJ2-5; 7 bases are shared with TRBD2. The CDR3 extends over 13 amino acids. Germline CDR1 reads SGHTA; CDR2 reads FQGNSA. Germline trimming cut 6 bases from V and 11 bases from J; bases unmatched to any gene: 12. Supplemented by reference TRBV7-2 and TRBJ2-5, the full variable domain reads GAGVSQSPSNKVTEKGKDVELRCDPISGHTALYWYRQSLGQGLEFLIYFQGNSAPDKSGLPSDRFSAERTGGSVSTLTIQRTQQEDSAVYLCASSPGGLVGQYFGPGTRLLVL.

This clonotype occurred a few times. The chain carries TRBV7-9 and TRBJ1-6; D not resolved. The CDR3 is 14 amino acids. The V and J ends lost 6 bases and 6 bases respectively, with 12 bases between them. CDR1 is SEHNR, CDR2 FQNEAQ, per germline (reference sequence). The DNA of the CDR3 is TGTGCCAGCAGTTTAACAGTTCGTAATTCACCCCTCCACTTT. Amino acid sequence: CASSLTVRNSPLHF.